Below are 5 T cell receptor beta chains sequenced from a single sample in a study of spatial heterogeneity in lung cancer. This sample's time point: sample taken at primary tumor resection. These TCRs are of unknown antigen specificity. TCRdb redid the calling of the 5' RACE reads with MiXCR, one entry per CDR3 protein. The sample includes around 8,900 distinct CDR3 sequences, just under 3% seen only once; the top ten take approximately 15%. Study results and caveats: Mutation counts in tumors were tracked by counts of expanded intratumoral alpha and beta TCRs.

This specimen was lung tumor tissue, taken at surgery. All receptors come from a male donor with early-stage non-small cell lung cancer.

This clonotype was picked up many times. This chain joins TRBV18 and TRBJ2-5; possible D gene TRBD2, 5 bases. This CDR3 region has 13 residues. Trimming stripped 2 bases from V and 3 bases from J, with 7 bases between. The germline V gene encodes CDR1 KGHSH and CDR2 LQKENI. The CDR3 nucleotides read TGTGCCAGCTCACCAAGGACTGAAGAGACCCAGTACTTC. This sequence encodes CASSPRTEETQYF.

This clonotype ranks as medium-sized. CDR3 residues: CASSQVRGETQYF. CDR3 coding DNA: TGTGCCAGCAGCCAAGTACGGGGAGAGACCCAGTACTTC. The V call is TRBV3-1, the J call TRBJ2-5; TRBD2 is a possible D gene (5 bases). This CDR3 has 13 amino acids. Germline CDR1 LGHDT, CDR2 YNNKEL (reference sequence). V lost 1 base, J lost 4 bases, and 7 bases lay in between.

The table lists this clonotype with many counts. CDR3 in amino acids: CASSRYAEAFF. The CDR3 bases are TGTGCCAGCAGCCGCTACGCTGAAGCTTTCTTT. The V call is TRBV7-2, the J call TRBJ1-1; D remains unclear. Per the germline V gene, CDR1 is SGHTA and CDR2 is FQGNSA. The CDR3 has 11 residues. The V and J ends lost 5 bases and 6 bases respectively, with 7 bases between them.

This clonotype was detected many times. The chain couples TRBV6-5 to TRBJ2-1; TRBD2 aligns across 10 bases. The CDR3 has 14 amino acids. Trimming at V came to 5 bases and at J to 6 bases, leaving 4 bases not matched to a gene. Germline loops: CDR1 MNHEY, CDR2 SVGAGI. The CDR3 DNA reads as TGTGCCAGCAGTCTACTAGCGGGGAGCAATGAGCAGTTCTTC. It specifies CASSLLAGSNEQFF.

This clonotype was recorded many times. The chain carries TRBV12-3 or TRBV12-4 and TRBJ1-5, with 8 nucleotides matching TRBD1. The CDR3 has 15 residues. Germline trimming cut 6 bases from V and 2 bases from J; bases unmatched to any gene: 6. As DNA, the CDR3 is TGTGCCAGCAGATCCGCACAGGGGGGCAATCAGCCCCAGCATTTT. Its translation is CASRSAQGGNQPQHF.